This TCR beta chain was sequenced for a study of identical twins. Study results and caveats: Twins shared out-of-frame alpha sequences with excess low generation probability.

V was clipped by 5 bases and J by 2 bases, with 17 bases between them. Germline V gene sequence: CDR1 DFQATT, CDR2 SNEGSKA (reference sequence). CDR3 length equals 15 residues. MiXCR, run by TCRdb on the 5' RACE reads, gives a single entry per CDR3 protein. The repertoire holds 280,000 or so distinct CDR3 sequences, with under 9% as singletons. A note on this clonotype: Its antigen is not identified.

These same data were also listed under a study on yellow fever vaccine responses in identical twins.

Sequencing was performed on memory (CD45RO+) T cells sorted from blood. The chain combines TRBV20-1 with TRBJ2-3; D call uncertain. This clonotype originated in a woman younger than 30 in good health. The CDR3 DNA is TGCAGTGCTCGCCCAGAACGGGTTCCCACAGATACGCAGTATTTT. Its protein product is CSARPERVPTDTQYF.